The sequence of this T cell receptor (beta chain) was determined in a study of T cell responses to AZD1222 COVID-19 vaccine. Study-level findings and limits: Reports indicate that nearly half of spike-specific TCRs are directed at unmutated variant regions. Recipients of AZD1222 seropositive at baseline numbered only five or six. Repertoires were sampled only after the peak T cell response. Regions 160-218 and 743-854 held dominance among vaccine-associated CD4 TCRs, which spanned spike.

Sequenced by immunoSEQ multiplex PCR; TCRdb stores in-frame clones only, minus some. The sample lists 55,000 to 80,000 clones; 76% were seen once. Germline-derived CDR1 and CDR2 are LGHDT and YNNKEL (reference sequence). Losses at the gene ends were 4 bases for V and 7 bases for J; bases not matched to a gene: 7. This CDR3 spans 15 amino acids. This clone was seen a few times. The antigen is unknown. This specimen consisted of peripheral blood, obtained on day 0 of AZD1222 vaccination. The clonotype comes from an adult in good health. J is TRBJ1-6 and V is TRBV3-1 (or the pseudogene TRBV3-2); TRBD1 aligns across 7 bases. The CDR3 DNA reads as TGTGCCAGCAGCCCGATGGGCAGGGGGAATTCACCCCTCCACTTT. It yields the protein CASSPMGRGNSPLHF.